One sample yielded the 25 T cell receptor beta chains listed below, sequenced in a study of tumor and adjacent non-tumor tissue in lung cancer. TCRbeta libraries were built with three rounds of nested PCR, modified from ARM-PCR. TCRdb analysed the multiplex PCR reads with MiXCR anew, one entry per CDR3 protein. This sample has 200,000 or so distinct CDR3 sequences, with 71% found just once. The template was RNA from unsorted bulk tissue. Sequencing was performed on lung tumor tissue. These receptors came from a man aged 60 to 69 with non-small cell lung cancer.

About this clonotype: As the CDR3 is not closed by the conserved phenylalanine or tryptophan, this likely results from a read error. J is TRBJ2-1 and V is TRBV29-1; D not resolved. In germline, CDR1 is SQVTM, CDR2 ANQGSEA. CDR3 size: 13 residues. Trimming removed 0 bases from V and 8 bases from J, with 11 bases in between. This CDR3 reads CSVEDPIVDEQFV. The CDR3 region has the DNA TGCAGCGTTGAAGATCCAATCGTAGATGAGCAGTTCGTC.

Comments on this clonotype: Being one base from a much bigger clone, this may be a read error. The genes are TRBV6-1 and TRBJ2-7, with D possibly matching TRBD2 (6 bases). Germline V gives CDR1 MNHNS, CDR2 SASEGT. Trimming shortened V by 3 bases and J by 5 bases, and 17 bases separated the two germline ends. CDR3 length equals 15 residues. The CDR3 nucleotides are TGTGCCAGCAGTGATGGGGCGGGAAGGCCTAACGAGCAGTACTTC. Its translation: CASSDGAGRPNEQYF.

Details on this clonotype: This likely comes from a read error, as the CDR3 has no conserved phenylalanine or tryptophan at its end. The rearrangement links TRBV11-2 to TRBJ2-3; 10 bases fit TRBD2. This CDR3 region has 16 residues. Germline V gives CDR1 SGHAT, CDR2 FQNNGV. V shed 5 bases, J shed 4 bases, and the junction held 9 bases outside the gene matches. CDR3 region: CASSPLSGRVPDTQYL. The DNA of the CDR3 is TGTGCCAGCAGCCCCCTGAGCGGGAGGGTCCCAGATACGCAGTATCTT.

There are a few counts of this clonotype. The chain couples TRBV29-1 to TRBJ1-1, with D unclear. The length of the CDR3 is 13 residues. From germline, CDR1 is SQVTM and CDR2 ANQGSEA. V was pared by 0 bases and J by 1 base, with 6 bases between. The CDR3 DNA reads as TGCAGCGTTGAAGAATGGCAGAACACTGAAGCTTTCTTT. Its translation: CSVEEWQNTEAFF.

Turning to this clonotype: One end of the junction does not line up with germline, which may come from a read error. The chain employs TRBV11-1 and TRBJ2-1; D uncertain. This CDR3 comprises 15 residues. Looked up from germline, CDR1 is SGHAT and CDR2 is FQDESV (reference sequence). CDR3: CGSSLGLGGYNEQFF. The CDR3 DNA is TGCGGCAGCAGCTTAGGCCTGGGTGGATACAATGAGCAGTTCTTC.

A remark on this clonotype: The final CDR3 position lacks the conserved phenylalanine or tryptophan, pointing to a likely read error. The DNA is left out, because the CDR3 cannot be placed on it with certainty; the CDR3 is given as TCRdb lists it. The chain employs TRBV11-2 and TRBJ1-1; TRBD1, the table's D call, lacks a check against the DNA. CDR1 is SGHAT and CDR2 is FQNNGV in the germline V gene. The CDR3 extends over 14 residues, inclusive of both ends. The CDR3 spells CASSPRAMNTEAFV.

The V gene is TRBV29-1, the J gene TRBJ2-3; D perhaps matches TRBD1 (5 bases). Germline CDR1 reads SQVTM; CDR2 reads ANQGSEA. V was trimmed by 4 bases and J by 6 bases, leaving 23 bases between them. This CDR3 contains 16 residues. CDR3 sequence (DNA): TGCAGCGTTGTAAGTTGGACACCGAACGTTCGTGATACGCAGTATTTT. It specifies CSVVSWTPNVRDTQYF.

V usage is TRBV6-5 and J usage is TRBJ2-7, with 12 bases fitting TRBD2. Germline V gives CDR1 MNHEY, CDR2 SVGAGI. The V segment lost 6 bases and the J segment 9 bases; nucleotides outside the gene matches: 9. The CDR3 sequence is 14 residues long. The DNA of the CDR3 is TGTGCCAGCAGGAGACTAGCGGGGGCCTCTACGCAGTACTTC. This encodes CASRRLAGASTQYF.

This chain joins TRBV5-6 and TRBJ1-3; no reliable D call. Trimming cost V 2 bases and J 4 bases, with 7 bases left between them. CDR1 and CDR2 (germline): SGHDT, YYEEEE. The CDR3 loop spans 13 amino acids. The DNA of the CDR3 is TGTGCCAGCAGCTTCAGTGGAGGAAACACCATATATTTT. It yields the protein CASSFSGGNTIYF.

As concerns this clonotype: Likely a read error: the CDR3 ends without its conserved phenylalanine or tryptophan. The rearrangement links TRBV6-6 to TRBJ1-6, with unresolved D. The germline gives CDR1 MNHNY, CDR2 SVGAGI (reference sequence). CDR3 length: 16 residues. Trimming took off 0 bases at V and 7 bases at J, with 13 bases between the two ends. CDR3 DNA: TGTGCCAGCAGTTACTCGGCAGGCGGCTTAAATTCACCCCTCCACATA. It translates to CASSYSAGGLNSPLHI.

As for this clonotype: This may come from a read error, since a much larger clone is one base off. The chain carries TRBV6-6 and TRBJ2-2; a possible D gene is TRBD2 (5 bases). The V end lost 4 bases, the J end lost 3 bases, and 12 bases lay between the germline ends. Per the germline V gene, CDR1 is MNHNY and CDR2 is SVGAGI (reference sequence). The CDR3 has 15 amino acids. The CDR3 protein is CASSSSRRDTGELFF. CDR3 DNA sequence: TGTGCCAGCAGTTCTAGCAGGAGAGACACCGGGGAGCTGTTTTTT.

A note on this clonotype: Compared with germline, one end of the junction differs, possibly owing to a read error. The chain recombines TRBV11-3 with TRBJ2-5; D ambiguous. The germline CDR1 and CDR2 sequences are SGHNT and YENEEA. CDR3 length: 13 amino acids. This CDR3 reads CASSSGVSETQYF. Here the CDR3 DNA reads TGCGCCAGCAGCTCTGGGGTGAGCGAGACCCAGTACTTC.

This clonotype showed up many times. This chain links TRBV20-1 with TRBJ2-1; weak D call: TRBD1 (6 bases). The germline CDR1 and CDR2 sequences are DFQATT and SNEGSKA (reference sequence). V lost 1 base and J 3 bases, leaving 7 bases between the germline ends. The CDR3 covers 13 residues. The CDR3 nucleotides are TGCAGTGCTAGAGGACAGGTCTACAATGAGCAGTTCTTC. This encodes CSARGQVYNEQFF.

The J gene is TRBJ2-7, the V gene TRBV12-3 or TRBV12-4, with 8 nucleotides matching TRBD1. V lost 9 bases to trimming and J lost 11 bases; unmatched junction nucleotides: 18. The CDR3 contains 14 residues. The CDR3 loop is CASRGSAGGYEKYF. The DNA of the CDR3 is TGTGCCAGTAGGGGGTCGGCAGGGGGCTATGAGAAGTACTTC.

The V gene is TRBV20-1, the J gene TRBJ2-7; 11 nucleotides agree with TRBD1. The CDR3 covers 15 residues. With 0 bases clipped from V and 9 bases from J, the junction kept 10 bases outside the gene matches. Germline loops: CDR1 DFQATT, CDR2 SNEGSKA (reference sequence). CDR3 nucleotides: TGCAGTGCTAGAGATCAGAGGACAGGGGGCTTCGGGCAGTACTTC. This codes for CSARDQRTGGFGQYF.

This clonotype was detected a few times. The genes are TRBV12-3 or TRBV12-4 and TRBJ2-7; no definite D call. V lost 5 bases and J 2 bases, leaving 7 bases between the germline ends. The CDR3 is made up of 12 amino acids. The CDR3 loop is CASSEVTYEQYF. The CDR3 DNA sequence: TGTGCCAGCAGTGAGGTCACCTACGAGCAGTACTTC.

A word on this clonotype: One end of the junction fails to match germline, which may point to a read error. Here the CDR3 DNA reads TGTTCCAGTGCGGGACTAGCTCACACCGGGGAGCTGTTTTTT. This codes for CSSAGLAHTGELFF. The rearrangement uses TRBV7-9 and TRBJ2-2; 9 bases align to TRBD2. The CDR3 contains 14 residues. Germline V lookup: CDR1 SEHNR, CDR2 FQNEAQ (reference sequence).

On this clonotype: A much larger clonotype is one base distant, so this may be a read error. The V call is TRBV20-1, the J call TRBJ2-7; TRBD1 matches at 7 bases. The germline V gene has CDR1 DFQATT and CDR2 SNEGSKA (reference sequence). This CDR3 is built from 12 residues. With 5 bases clipped from V and 6 bases from J, the junction kept 7 bases outside the gene matches. The CDR3 reads CSAQQGFSEQYF. The CDR3 coding sequence is TGCAGTGCTCAACAGGGGTTTAGCGAGCAGTACTTC.

This clonotype is categorized as medium-sized. The chain employs TRBV11-2 and TRBJ2-2, with 9 positions matching TRBD1. V shed 5 bases and J 5 bases; nucleotides not matched to a gene: 6. CDR1 and CDR2 (germline): SGHAT, FQNNGV. CDR3 length: 15 residues. The CDR3 DNA reads as TGTGCCAGCAGCGCGGGACAGGGACTTACCGGGGAGCTGTTTTTT. Amino acid sequence: CASSAGQGLTGELFF.

The chain recombines TRBV4-2 with TRBJ2-5, with 8 bases that match TRBD2. Losses at the gene ends were 3 bases for V and 8 bases for J; bases not matched to a gene: 17. The CDR3 spans 17 residues. Germline V lookup: CDR1 LGHNA, CDR2 YNFKEQ. The CDR3: CASSQGTSGGLGDTQYF. Here the CDR3 DNA reads TGTGCCAGCAGCCAGGGGACTAGTGGGGGCCTGGGGGATACCCAGTACTTC.

Worth noting for this clonotype: A read error may account for a junction end that differs from germline. This chain connects TRBV6-5 to TRBJ2-7; the match to TRBD2 covers 7 bases. The germline V gene has CDR1 MNHEY and CDR2 SVGAGI. The CDR3 covers 15 residues. The CDR3: CASDNGGVTRYEHYF. CDR3 in DNA: TGTGCCAGCGACAATGGGGGGGTCACTCGCTACGAGCACTACTTC.

This rearrangement joins TRBV20-1 to TRBJ2-5; D is uncertain. CDR1 and CDR2 from the germline V gene are DFQATT and SNEGSKA (reference sequence). V dropped 0 bases and J dropped 4 bases, with 12 bases sitting between them. The CDR3 runs to 14 residues. CDR3 bases: TGCAGTGCTAGAGATCCCGCCACGCGAGAGACCCAGTACTTC. Its protein product is CSARDPATRETQYF.

To note about this clonotype: The CDR3 does not close with the conserved phenylalanine or tryptophan, likely indicating a read error. It is unclear where the CDR3 begins or ends on the DNA, so no DNA is shown, and the CDR3 is as TCRdb lists it. J is TRBJ2-2 and V is TRBV12-1. TRBV12-1 is listed as a pseudogene. The CDR3 region is 16 residues in length, termini included. The CDR3 protein is CASSSTRQKNTGELLL.

A word on this clonotype: A junction boundary mismatches the germline segment, possibly from a read error. The chain carries TRBV11-2 and TRBJ2-1; tentative D call: TRBD2 (5 bases). The CDR3 is 14 amino acids. Germline V gene data show CDR1 as SGHAT and CDR2 as FQNNGV. This CDR3 is CTSSSNGEYNEQFF. The CDR3 nucleotides are TGTACCAGCAGCTCTAACGGGGAATACAATGAGCAGTTCTTC. Together with reference TRBV11-2 and TRBJ2-1, the CDR3 gives the full variable domain: EAGVAQSPRYKIIEKRQSVAFWCNPISGHATLYWYQQILGQGPKLLIQFQNNGVVDDSQLPKDRFSAERLKGVDSTLKIQPAKLEDSAVYLCTSSSNGEYNEQFFGPGTRLTVL.

Points on this clonotype: At one end, the junction sequence differs from germline, possibly due to a read error. The chain links TRBV5-1 to TRBJ1-1; 10 bases line up with TRBD1. CDR1 is SGHRS and CDR2 is YFSETQ in the germline V gene. The CDR3 covers 16 residues. CDR3 nucleotide sequence: TGCGTCAGCAGTTTGTCGACAGGGGGCCCGAACACTGAAGCTTTCTTT. It translates to CVSSLSTGGPNTEAFF.